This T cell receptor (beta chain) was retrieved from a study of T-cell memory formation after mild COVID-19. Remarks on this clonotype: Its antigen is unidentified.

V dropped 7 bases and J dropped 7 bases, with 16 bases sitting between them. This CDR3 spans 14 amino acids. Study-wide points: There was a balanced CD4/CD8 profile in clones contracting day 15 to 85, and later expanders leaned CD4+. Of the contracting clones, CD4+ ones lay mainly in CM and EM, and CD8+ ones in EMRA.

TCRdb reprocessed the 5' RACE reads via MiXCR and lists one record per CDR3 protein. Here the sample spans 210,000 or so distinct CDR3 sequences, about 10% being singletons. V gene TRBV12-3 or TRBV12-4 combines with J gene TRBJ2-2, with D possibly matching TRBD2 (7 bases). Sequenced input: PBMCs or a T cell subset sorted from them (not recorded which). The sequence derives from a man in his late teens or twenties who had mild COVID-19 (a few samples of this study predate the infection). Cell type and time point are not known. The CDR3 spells CASTQAGASGELFF. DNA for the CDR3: TGTGCCAGCACCCAGGCGGGGGCGAGCGGGGAGCTGTTTTTT.